This T cell receptor (beta chain) came from a study of T cell changes during pregnancy in multiple sclerosis. Generated by immunoSEQ multiplex PCR, the TCRdb table keeps only in-frame clones and is missing some. Of 70,000 to 75,000 clones in the sample, just over 90% were seen once. There are 15 residues in the CDR3. The germline gives CDR1 SGHTA, CDR2 FQGTGA. Trimming removed 2 bases at V and 0 bases at J, with 10 bases between. This specimen consisted of peripheral blood, obtained in the second trimester of pregnancy. The receptor was derived from a female donor in good health, enrolled as a control in a pregnancy study. This rearrangement joins TRBV7-3 to TRBJ1-2; D perhaps matches TRBD1 (5 bases). The CDR3 protein is CASSLGAGTNYGYTF. CDR3 bases: TGTGCCAGCAGCTTAGGGGCAGGCACTAACTATGGCTACACCTTC.